The sample holds many counts of the clone carrying this T cell receptor beta chain. The antigen is unknown. The data were taken from a study of response to subunit inactivated influenza vaccine. General study findings and limits: Every seasonal influenza vaccination brings in few new T cells, the authors suggested.

Using its own MiXCR run on the RT-PCR reads, TCRdb lists one record per CDR3 protein. The sample contains fewer than 600,000 distinct CDR3 sequences, more than 7% of which appear only once. The sequence derives from a man aged 50 to 69 who received an inactivated influenza vaccine. Sequencing used PBMCs from blood, obtained around 25 months after vaccination.

The chain's CDR3 is CASSLYGNSPLHF. CDR3 DNA: TGTGCCAGCAGCTTATACGGAAATTCACCCCTCCACTTT. The chain has TRBV11-2 and TRBJ1-6; D unresolved. Trimming left V 2 bases short and J 7 bases short, with 6 bases between. Germline V gene lookup returns CDR1 SGHAT and CDR2 FQNNGV. This CDR3 comprises 13 residues.